The next 2 T cell receptor beta chains were all read from a single sample in a study of PD-1 blockade in classical Hodgkin lymphoma. Some clones are missing from TCRdb's copy, which holds only in-frame ones; the method was immunoSEQ multiplex PCR. In the table there are fewer than 55,000 clones, 88% of which are singletons. Every single patient, without exception, relapsed after autologous stem cell transplantation, and brentuximab vedotin exposure varied. The sequenced sample was peripheral blood mononuclear cells (PBMCs), obtained at baseline. These receptors were obtained from a human donor with classical Hodgkin lymphoma.

V is TRBV7-8 and J is TRBJ1-5; D is unresolved. Germline V gene lookup returns CDR1 SGHVS and CDR2 FQNEAQ. The CDR3 spans 12 residues. Trimming removed 5 bases from V and 5 bases from J, with 7 bases in between. The CDR3 is CASSAIDQPQHF. The CDR3 coding sequence is TGTGCCAGCAGCGCAATAGATCAGCCCCAGCATTTT.

The chain has TRBV5-1 and TRBJ2-7, with 11 bases identical to TRBD2. This CDR3 comprises 15 residues. CDR1 is SGHRS and CDR2 is YFSETQ in the germline V gene. Trimming took 3 bases from V and 2 from J; bases not matched to a gene: 4. The CDR3 spells CASSSGTSGTYEQYF. The CDR3 DNA sequence: TGCGCCAGCAGCTCCGGGACTAGCGGTACCTACGAGCAGTACTTC.